This T cell receptor (beta chain) was found in a study of beta chain features in type 1 diabetes. Overall study findings and caveats: All four CD4+ subsets from Type 1 diabetes patients carried moderately but significantly shorter TCRB CDR3s.

With regard to this clone: The antigen is unknown.

CDR3 length: 14 amino acids. CDR1 and CDR2 from the germline V gene are MGHRA and YSYEKL. V gave up 2 bases and J gave up 3 bases, with 11 bases separating them. The sequenced template was cDNA made from the entire isolated RNA. Sequencing used immunoSEQ multiplex PCR; TCRdb keeps in-frame clones, though not all of them. Of hundreds of thousands of clones detected, around 15% appear once; the ten largest clones hold approximately 0.042%. The sample comprised naive CD4+ T cells from blood. This sequence originates from a man aged 18 to 35 with type 1 diabetes. V gene TRBV4-1 combines with J gene TRBJ2-7; the D gene is possibly TRBD1 (5 bases). CDR3 in amino acids: CASSQIFQGYEQYF. The CDR3 nucleotides read TGCGCCAGCAGCCAAATCTTCCAGGGCTACGAGCAGTACTTC.